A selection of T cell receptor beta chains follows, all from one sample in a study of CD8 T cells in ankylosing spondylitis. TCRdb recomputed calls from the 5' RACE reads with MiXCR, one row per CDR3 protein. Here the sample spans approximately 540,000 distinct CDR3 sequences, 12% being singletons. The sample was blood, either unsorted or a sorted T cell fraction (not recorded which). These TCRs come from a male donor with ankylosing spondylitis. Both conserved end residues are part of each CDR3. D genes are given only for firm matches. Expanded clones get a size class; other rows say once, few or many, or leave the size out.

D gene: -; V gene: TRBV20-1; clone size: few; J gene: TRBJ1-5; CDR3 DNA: TGCAGTGCTAGGCCCGGGACTCGGAATCAGCCCCAGCATTTT; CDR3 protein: CSARPGTRNQPQHF
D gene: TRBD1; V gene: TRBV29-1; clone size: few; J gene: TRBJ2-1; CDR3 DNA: TGCACCATGGGGCAGGGGGTACATGAGCAGTTCTTC; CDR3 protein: CTMGQGVHEQFF
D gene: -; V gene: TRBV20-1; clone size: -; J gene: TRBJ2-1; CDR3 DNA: TGCAGTACTAGAGCGCTCAATGAGCAGTTCTTC; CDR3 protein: CSTRALNEQFF
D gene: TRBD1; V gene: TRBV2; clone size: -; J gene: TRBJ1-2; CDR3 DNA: TGTGCCAGCAGCGGGACACAGGGGGCGGACTATGGCTACACCTTC; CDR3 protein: CASSGTQGADYGYTF
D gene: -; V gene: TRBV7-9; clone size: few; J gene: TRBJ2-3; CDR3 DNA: TGTGCCAGCAGCTTGCGTCCCGGAGATACGCAGTATTTT; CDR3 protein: CASSLRPGDTQYF
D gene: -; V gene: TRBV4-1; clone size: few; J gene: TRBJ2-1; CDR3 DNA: TGCGCCAGCAGCCATCATGGCAACAATGAGCAGTTCTTC; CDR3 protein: CASSHHGNNEQFF
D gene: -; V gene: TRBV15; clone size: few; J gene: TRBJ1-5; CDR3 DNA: TGTGCCACCAGCAGAGGTGATGCAGAGGGCCAGCCCCAGCATTTT; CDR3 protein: CATSRGDAEGQPQHF
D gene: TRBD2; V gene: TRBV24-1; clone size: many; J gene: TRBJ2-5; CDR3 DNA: TGTGCCACCAGTGATACGATAGCGGGAAGCCAAGAGACCCAGTACTTC; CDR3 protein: CATSDTIAGSQETQYF
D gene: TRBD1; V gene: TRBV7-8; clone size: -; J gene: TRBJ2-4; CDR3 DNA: TGTGCCAGCAGCTTGAGCCGGGACAGGGAATTAGCCAAAAACATTCAGTACTTC; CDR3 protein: CASSLSRDRELAKNIQYF
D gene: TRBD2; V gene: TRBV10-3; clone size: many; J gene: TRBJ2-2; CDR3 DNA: TGTGCCATCAAGCCCCCTACTAGCGGACAGAACACCGGGGAGCTGTTTTTT; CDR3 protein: CAIKPPTSGQNTGELFF
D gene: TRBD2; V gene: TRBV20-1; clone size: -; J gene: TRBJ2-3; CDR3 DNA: TGCAGTGCTAGAGAACCGGGAGGGCGGACAGATACGCAGTATTTT; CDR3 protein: CSAREPGGRTDTQYF
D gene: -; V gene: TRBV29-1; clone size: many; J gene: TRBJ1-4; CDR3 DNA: TGCAGCGTTGAGGGGGACGGTACAACTAATGAAAAACTGTTTTTT; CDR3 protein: CSVEGDGTTNEKLFF
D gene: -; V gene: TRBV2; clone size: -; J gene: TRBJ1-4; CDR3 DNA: TGTGCCAGCAGTGCGGGCCAAGCCCGAAAACTGTTTTTT; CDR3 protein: CASSAGQARKLFF
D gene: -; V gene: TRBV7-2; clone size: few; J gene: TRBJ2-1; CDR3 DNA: TGTGCCAGCGTCGCGGTAGCGGACTCCTACAATGAGCAGTTCTTC; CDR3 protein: CASVAVADSYNEQFF
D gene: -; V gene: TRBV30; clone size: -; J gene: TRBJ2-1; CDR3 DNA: TGTGCCTGGAGTGTCGAAATTGAGCAGTTCTTC; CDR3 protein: CAWSVEIEQFF
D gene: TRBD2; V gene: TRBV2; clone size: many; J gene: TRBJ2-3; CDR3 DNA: TGTGCCAGCAGTGAGGACCGGGTGGTAGCGGGAGTGGCAGATACGCAGTATTTT; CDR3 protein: CASSEDRVVAGVADTQYF
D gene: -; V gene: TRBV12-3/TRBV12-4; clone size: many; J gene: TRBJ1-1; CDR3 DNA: TGTGCCAGCAGTTTCGGGGGGACTGAAGCTTTCTTT; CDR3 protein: CASSFGGTEAFF
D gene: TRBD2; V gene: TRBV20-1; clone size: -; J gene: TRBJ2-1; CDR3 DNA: TGCAGTGCTAGTCGAGGGTCCGGGACTAGCGGGAGGGATGAGCAGTTCTTC; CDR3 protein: CSASRGSGTSGRDEQFF
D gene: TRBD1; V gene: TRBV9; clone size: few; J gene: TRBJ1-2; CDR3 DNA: TGTGCCAGCAGCTCAGGGGGGACAGCTTTCTATGGCTACACCTTC; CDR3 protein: CASSSGGTAFYGYTF
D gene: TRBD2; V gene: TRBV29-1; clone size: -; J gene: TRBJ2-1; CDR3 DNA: TGCAGCGTTCTGTTTGGACTAGCGGGAGCGGCCAGCTCCTACAATGAGCAGTTCTTC; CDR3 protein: CSVLFGLAGAASSYNEQFF
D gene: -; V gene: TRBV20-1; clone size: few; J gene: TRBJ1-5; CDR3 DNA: TGCAGTGCTAGATCGGGGACACCGGAGGGGCCCCAGCATTTT; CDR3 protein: CSARSGTPEGPQHF
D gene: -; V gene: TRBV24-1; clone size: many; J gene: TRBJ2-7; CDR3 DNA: TGTGCCACCAGTGACCCTTCTAGCGCAACGTCCTACGAGCAGTACTTC; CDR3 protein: CATSDPSSATSYEQYF
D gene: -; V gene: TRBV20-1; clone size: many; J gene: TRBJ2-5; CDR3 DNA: TGCAGTGCTAGAGTAGCGAGTACTCAAGAGACCCAGTACTTC; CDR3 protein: CSARVASTQETQYF
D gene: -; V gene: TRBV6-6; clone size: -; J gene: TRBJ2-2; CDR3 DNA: TGTGCCAGCCTAGGCCTCACCGGGGAGCTGTTTTTT; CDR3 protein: CASLGLTGELFF
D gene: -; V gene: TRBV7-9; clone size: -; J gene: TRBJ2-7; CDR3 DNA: TGTGCCAGCAGCTTAAATGGGGACGAGCAGTACTTC; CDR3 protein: CASSLNGDEQYF
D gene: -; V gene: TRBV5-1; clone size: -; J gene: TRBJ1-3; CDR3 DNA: TGCGCCAGCAGCCACTCTCCAGGAACAAGCTCTGGAAACACCATATATTTT; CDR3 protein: CASSHSPGTSSGNTIYF
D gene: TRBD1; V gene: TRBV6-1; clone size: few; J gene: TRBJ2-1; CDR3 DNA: TGTGCCAGCAGTGACCGGGACAGGGGACTCAATGAGCAGTTCTTC; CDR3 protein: CASSDRDRGLNEQFF
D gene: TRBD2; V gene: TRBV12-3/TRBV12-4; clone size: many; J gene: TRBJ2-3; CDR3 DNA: TGTGCCAGCAGTTTACTGGGAGCGGGAAATACGCAGTATTTT; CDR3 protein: CASSLLGAGNTQYF
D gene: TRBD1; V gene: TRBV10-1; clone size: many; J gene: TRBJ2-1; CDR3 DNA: TGCGCCAGCAGTGACCGGGACAGGGGTGGCAATGAGCAGTTCTTC; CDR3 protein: CASSDRDRGGNEQFF
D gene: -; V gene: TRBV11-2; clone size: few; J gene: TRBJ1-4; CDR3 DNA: TGTGCCAGCGCGGATAGGGATGAAAAACTGTTTTTT; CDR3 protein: CASADRDEKLFF
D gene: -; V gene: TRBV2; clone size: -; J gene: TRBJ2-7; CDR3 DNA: TGTGCCAGCACAACAGGGTACTACGAGCAGTACTTC; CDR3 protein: CASTTGYYEQYF
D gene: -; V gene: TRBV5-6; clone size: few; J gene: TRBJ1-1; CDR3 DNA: TGTGCCAGCAGCGGGGTTTGGAACACTGAAGCTTTCTTT; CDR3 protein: CASSGVWNTEAFF
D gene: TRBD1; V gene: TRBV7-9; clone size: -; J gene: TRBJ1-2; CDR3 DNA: TGTGCCAGCAGCGCAGGGGACAGATCCATCGACTACACCTTC; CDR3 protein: CASSAGDRSIDYTF
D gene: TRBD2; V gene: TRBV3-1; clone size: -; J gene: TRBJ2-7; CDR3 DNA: TGTGCCAGCAGCCAGTTGGCAGCGGGGCCCTACGAGCAGTACTTC; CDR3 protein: CASSQLAAGPYEQYF
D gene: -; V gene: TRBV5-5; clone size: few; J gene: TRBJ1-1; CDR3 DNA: TGTGTGTCGGGGATCTTGAACACTGAAGCTTTCTTT; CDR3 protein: CVSGILNTEAFF
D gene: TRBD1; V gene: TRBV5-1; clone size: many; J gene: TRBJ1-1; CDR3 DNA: TGCGCCAGCAATCCCGGGACAGGGGGCTTGAACACTGAAGCTTTCTTT; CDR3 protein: CASNPGTGGLNTEAFF
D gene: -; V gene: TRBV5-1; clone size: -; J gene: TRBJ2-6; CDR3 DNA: TGCGCCAGCAGCCCTACGGGGGTTCCTGGGGCCAACGTCCTGACTTTC; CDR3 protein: CASSPTGVPGANVLTF
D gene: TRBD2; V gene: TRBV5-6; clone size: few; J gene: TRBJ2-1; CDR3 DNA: TGTGCCAGCAGCTTGGGTGGGAGGGCCGGCTATGAGCAGTTCTTC; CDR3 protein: CASSLGGRAGYEQFF
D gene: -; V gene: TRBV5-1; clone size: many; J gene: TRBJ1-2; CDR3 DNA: TGCGCCAGCAGCTTGGGACAGATAAACTATGGCTACACCTTC; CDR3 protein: CASSLGQINYGYTF
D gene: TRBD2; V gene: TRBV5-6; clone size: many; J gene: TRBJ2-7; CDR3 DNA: TGTGCCAGCAGCTTGAATAGCGGGAGGACTCCCTACGAGCAGTACTTC; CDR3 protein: CASSLNSGRTPYEQYF
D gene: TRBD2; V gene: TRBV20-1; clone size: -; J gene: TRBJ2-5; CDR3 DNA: TGCAGTGCTAGCGGGAGGTACGGAGAGACCCAGTACTTC; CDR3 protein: CSASGRYGETQYF
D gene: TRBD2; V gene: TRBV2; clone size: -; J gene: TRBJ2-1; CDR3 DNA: TGTGCCAGCAGTCTCCTTGGGGCGGGAGTTGTCTACAATGAGCAGTTCTTC; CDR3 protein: CASSLLGAGVVYNEQFF
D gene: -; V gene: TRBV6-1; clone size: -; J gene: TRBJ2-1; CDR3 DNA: TGTGCCAGCAGCGTGTGGGAGCAGTTCTTC; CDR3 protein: CASSVWEQFF
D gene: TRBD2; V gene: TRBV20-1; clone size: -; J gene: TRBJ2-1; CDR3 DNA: TGCAGTGCTAGATCCCAACTAGCGGGAGGGTACAATGAGCAGTTCTTC; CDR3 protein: CSARSQLAGGYNEQFF
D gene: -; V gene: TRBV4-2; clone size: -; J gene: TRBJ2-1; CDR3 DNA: TGTGCCAGCAGCCAAGTGAAAGTGTCGGATGAGCAGTTCTTC; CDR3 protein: CASSQVKVSDEQFF
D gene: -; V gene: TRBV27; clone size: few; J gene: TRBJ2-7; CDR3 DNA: TGTGCCAGCAGTCCCACCGGGGAGCGGCAGTACTTC; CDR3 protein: CASSPTGERQYF
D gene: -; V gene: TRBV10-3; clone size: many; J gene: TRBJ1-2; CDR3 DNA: TGTGCCATCAGTGGTTCCCCAGACTCCTATGGCTACACCTTC; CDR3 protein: CAISGSPDSYGYTF
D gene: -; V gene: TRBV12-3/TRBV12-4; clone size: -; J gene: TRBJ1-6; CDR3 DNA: TGTGCCAGCAGGTACCCGGGCGCCCATAATTCACCCCTCCACTTT; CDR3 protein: CASRYPGAHNSPLHF
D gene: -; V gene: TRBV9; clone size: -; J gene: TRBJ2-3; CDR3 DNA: TGTGCCAGCAGCGACAGGACCAGCACAGATACGCAGTATTTT; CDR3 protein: CASSDRTSTDTQYF
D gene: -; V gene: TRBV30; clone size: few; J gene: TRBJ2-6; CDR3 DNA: TGTGCCTGGAGTGTAAGGGGGAGGGGGGCCAACGTCCTGACTTTC; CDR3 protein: CAWSVRGRGANVLTF
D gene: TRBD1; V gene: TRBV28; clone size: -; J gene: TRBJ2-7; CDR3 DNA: TGTGCCAGCAGTCCCAGGGACAGAGAGCTCCTAGACGAGCAGTACTTC; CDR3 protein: CASSPRDRELLDEQYF
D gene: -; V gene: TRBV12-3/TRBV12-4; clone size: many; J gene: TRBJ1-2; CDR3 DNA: TGTGCCGCCTACTCGGGAGCTAACTATGGCTACACCTTC; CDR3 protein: CAAYSGANYGYTF
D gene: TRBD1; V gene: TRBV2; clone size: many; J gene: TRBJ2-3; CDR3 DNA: TGTGCCAGCAGCGGGGGACAGGGTGTGGATACGCAGTATTTT; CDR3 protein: CASSGGQGVDTQYF
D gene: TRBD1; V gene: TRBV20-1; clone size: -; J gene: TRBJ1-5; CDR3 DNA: TGCAGTGCTAGTCGACAGGGGGATCAGCCCCAGCATTTT; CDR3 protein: CSASRQGDQPQHF
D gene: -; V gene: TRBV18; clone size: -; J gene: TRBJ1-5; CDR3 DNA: TGTGCCAGCTCACCACCGACGGGGCAGCCCCAGCATTTT; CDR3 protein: CASSPPTGQPQHF